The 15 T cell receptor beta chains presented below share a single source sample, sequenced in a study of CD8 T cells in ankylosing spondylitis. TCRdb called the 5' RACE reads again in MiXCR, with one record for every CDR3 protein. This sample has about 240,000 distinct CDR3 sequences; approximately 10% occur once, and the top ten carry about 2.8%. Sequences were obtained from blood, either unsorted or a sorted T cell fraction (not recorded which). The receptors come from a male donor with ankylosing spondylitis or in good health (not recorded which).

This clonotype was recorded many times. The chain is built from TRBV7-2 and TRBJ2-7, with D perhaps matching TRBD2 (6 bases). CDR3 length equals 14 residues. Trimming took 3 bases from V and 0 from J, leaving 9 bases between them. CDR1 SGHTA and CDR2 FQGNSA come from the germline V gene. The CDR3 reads CASSLVGSSYEQYF. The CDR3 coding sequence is TGTGCCAGCAGCTTGGTCGGGAGCTCCTACGAGCAGTACTTC.

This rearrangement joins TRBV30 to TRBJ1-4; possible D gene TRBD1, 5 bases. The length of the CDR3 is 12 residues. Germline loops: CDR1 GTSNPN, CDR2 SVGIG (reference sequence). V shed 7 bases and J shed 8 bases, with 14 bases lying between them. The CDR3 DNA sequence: TGTGCCTCCTCCGGGACCAGAGAAAAACTGTTTTTT. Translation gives CASSGTREKLFF.

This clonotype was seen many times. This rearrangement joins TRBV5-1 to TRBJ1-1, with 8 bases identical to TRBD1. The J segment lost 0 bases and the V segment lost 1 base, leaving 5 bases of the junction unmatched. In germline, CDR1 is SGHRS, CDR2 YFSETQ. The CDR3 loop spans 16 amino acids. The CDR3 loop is CASSLRTGTVNTEAFF. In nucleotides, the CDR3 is TGCGCCAGCAGCTTGCGGACAGGGACGGTGAACACTGAAGCTTTCTTT.

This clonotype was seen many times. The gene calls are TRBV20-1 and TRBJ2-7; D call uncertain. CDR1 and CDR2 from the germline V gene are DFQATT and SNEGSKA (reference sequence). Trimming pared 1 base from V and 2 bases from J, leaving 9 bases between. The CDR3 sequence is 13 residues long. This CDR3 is CSARGVEPYEQYF. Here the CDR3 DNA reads TGCAGTGCTAGAGGAGTCGAACCCTACGAGCAGTACTTC.

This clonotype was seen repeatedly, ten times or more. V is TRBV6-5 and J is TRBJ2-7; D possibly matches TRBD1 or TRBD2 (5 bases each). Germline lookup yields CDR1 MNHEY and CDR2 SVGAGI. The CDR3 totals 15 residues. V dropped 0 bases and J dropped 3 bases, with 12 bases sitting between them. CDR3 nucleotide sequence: TGTGCCAGCAGTTACTCCCGGGACGGCTACTACGAGCAGTACTTC. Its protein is CASSYSRDGYYEQYF.

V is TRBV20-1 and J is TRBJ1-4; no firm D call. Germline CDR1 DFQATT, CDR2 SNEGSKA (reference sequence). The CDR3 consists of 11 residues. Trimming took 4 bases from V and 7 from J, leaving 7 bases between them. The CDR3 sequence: CSAISGEKLFF. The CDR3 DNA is TGCAGTGCTATCTCGGGTGAAAAACTGTTTTTT.

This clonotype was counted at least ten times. The CDR3 DNA follows: TGTGCCAGCAGCTTGACGGTTGGGACCCAGTACTTC. It yields the protein CASSLTVGTQYF. This sequence joins TRBV7-8 and TRBJ2-5; D is unresolved. The V gene's germline CDR1 is SGHVS and CDR2 FQNEAQ. The CDR3 sequence is 12 residues long. The V gene lost 3 bases and the J gene lost 7 bases, with 9 bases spanning the gap.

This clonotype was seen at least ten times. The CDR3 nucleotides read TGTGCCACCAGTTTGGGGCAGGGGAACACAGATACGCAGTATTTT. Protein: CATSLGQGNTDTQYF. The chain couples TRBV24-1 to TRBJ2-3, with D maybe TRBD1 (6 bases). CDR1 is KGHDR, CDR2 SFDVKD, per germline. The CDR3 spans 15 residues. V lost 6 bases and J lost 2, with 14 bases in between.

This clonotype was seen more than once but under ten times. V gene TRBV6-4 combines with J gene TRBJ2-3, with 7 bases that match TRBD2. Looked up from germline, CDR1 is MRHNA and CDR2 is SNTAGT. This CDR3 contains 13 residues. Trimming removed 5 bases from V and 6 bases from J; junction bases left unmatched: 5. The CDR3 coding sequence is TGTGCCAGCAGTTTTGACGGGAGGGATACGCAGTATTTT. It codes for CASSFDGRDTQYF.

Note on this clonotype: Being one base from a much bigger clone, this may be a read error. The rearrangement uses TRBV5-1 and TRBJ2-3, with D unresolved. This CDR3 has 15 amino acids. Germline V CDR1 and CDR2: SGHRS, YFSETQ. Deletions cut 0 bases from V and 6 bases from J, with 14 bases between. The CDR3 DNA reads TGCGCCAGCAGCTTGGCCGATCCGGCTGGGGATACGCAGTATTTT. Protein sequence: CASSLADPAGDTQYF.

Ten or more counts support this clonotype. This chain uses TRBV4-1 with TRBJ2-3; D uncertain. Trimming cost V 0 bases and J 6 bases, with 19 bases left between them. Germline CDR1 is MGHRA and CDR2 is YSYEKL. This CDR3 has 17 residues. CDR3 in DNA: TGCGCCAGCAGCCAAGAGGGGTCGCAGACCCTGCGGGATACGCAGTATTTT. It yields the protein CASSQEGSQTLRDTQYF.

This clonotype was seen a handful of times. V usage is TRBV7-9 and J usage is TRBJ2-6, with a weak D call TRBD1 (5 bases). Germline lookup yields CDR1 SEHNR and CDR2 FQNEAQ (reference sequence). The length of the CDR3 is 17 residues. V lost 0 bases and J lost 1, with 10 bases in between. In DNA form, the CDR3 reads TGTGCCAGCAGCTTAGCGCTTCAGGGATCTGGGGCCAACGTCCTGACTTTC. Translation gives CASSLALQGSGANVLTF.

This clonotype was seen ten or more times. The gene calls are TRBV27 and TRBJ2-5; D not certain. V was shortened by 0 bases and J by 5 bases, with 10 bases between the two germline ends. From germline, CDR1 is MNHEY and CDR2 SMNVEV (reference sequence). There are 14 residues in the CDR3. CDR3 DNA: TGTGCCAGCAGTTTATCGTCTTACGGCGAGACCCAGTACTTC. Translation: CASSLSSYGETQYF.

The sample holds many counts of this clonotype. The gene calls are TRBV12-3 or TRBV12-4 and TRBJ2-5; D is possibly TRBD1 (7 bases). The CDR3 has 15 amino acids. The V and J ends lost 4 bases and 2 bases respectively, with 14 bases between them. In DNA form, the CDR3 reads TGTGCCAGCAGTTGGCGGGACAGTGGACAAGAGACCCAGTACTTC. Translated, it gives CASSWRDSGQETQYF.

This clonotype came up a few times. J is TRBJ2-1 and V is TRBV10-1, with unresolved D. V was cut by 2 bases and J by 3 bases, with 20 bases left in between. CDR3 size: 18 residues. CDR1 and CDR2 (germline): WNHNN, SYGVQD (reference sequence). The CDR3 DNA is TGCGCCAGCAGTGAGGATGATACCGGTTGGGGATTCTACAATGAGCAGTTCTTC. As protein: CASSEDDTGWGFYNEQFF.